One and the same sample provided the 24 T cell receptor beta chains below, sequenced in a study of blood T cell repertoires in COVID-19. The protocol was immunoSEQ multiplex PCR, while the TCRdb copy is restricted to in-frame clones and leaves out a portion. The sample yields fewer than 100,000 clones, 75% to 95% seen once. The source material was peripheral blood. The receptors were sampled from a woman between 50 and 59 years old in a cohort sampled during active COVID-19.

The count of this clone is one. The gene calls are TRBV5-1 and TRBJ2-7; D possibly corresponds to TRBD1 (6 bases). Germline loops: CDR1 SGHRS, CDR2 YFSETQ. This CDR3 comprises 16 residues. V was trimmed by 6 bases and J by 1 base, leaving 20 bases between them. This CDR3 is CASTRGGHVSSYEQYF. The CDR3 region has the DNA TGCGCCAGCACCCGAGGGGGACACGTATCATCCTACGAGCAGTACTTC.

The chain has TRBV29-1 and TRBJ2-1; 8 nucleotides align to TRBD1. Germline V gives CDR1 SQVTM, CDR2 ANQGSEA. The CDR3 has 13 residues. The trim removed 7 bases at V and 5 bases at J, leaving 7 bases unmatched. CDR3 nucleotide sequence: TGCAGCGCAGAGACAGGGGTCCACAATGAGCAGTTCTTC. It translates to CSAETGVHNEQFF.

For the CDR3, the DNA is TGCGCCAGCAGATCTGGACAGGGGGCCGGATGGGAGACCCAGTACTTC. Protein sequence: CASRSGQGAGWETQYF. This chain connects TRBV5-1 to TRBJ2-5; 11 bases are shared with TRBD1. The V gene end was trimmed by 5 bases and the J gene end by 5 bases; junction bases not matched to a gene: 11. Germline loops: CDR1 SGHRS, CDR2 YFSETQ. The CDR3 covers 16 residues.

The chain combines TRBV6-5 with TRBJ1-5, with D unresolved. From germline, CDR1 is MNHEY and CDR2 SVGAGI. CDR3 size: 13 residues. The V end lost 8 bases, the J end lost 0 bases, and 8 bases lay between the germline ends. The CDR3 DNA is TGTGCCAGCGGGCAGAGTAGCAATCAGCCCCAGCATTTT. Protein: CASGQSSNQPQHF.

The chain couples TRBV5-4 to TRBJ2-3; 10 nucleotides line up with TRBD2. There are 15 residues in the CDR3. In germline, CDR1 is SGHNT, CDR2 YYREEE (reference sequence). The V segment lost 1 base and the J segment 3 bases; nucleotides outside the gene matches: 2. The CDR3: CASSLRTSGTDTQYF. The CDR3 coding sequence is TGTGCCAGCAGCTTGAGGACTAGCGGTACAGATACGCAGTATTTT.

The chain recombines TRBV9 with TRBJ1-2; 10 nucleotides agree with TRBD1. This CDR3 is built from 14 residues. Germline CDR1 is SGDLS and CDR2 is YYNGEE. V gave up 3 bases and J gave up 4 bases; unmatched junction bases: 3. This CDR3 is CASSGGQGSYGYTF. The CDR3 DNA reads TGTGCCAGCAGCGGGGGACAGGGGTCCTATGGCTACACCTTC. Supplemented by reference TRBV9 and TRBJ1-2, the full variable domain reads DSGVTQTPKHLITATGQRVTLRCSPRSGDLSVYWYQQSLDQGLQFLIQYYNGEERAKGNILERFSAQQFPDLHSELNLSSLELGDSALYFCASSGGQGSYGYTFGSGTRLTVV.

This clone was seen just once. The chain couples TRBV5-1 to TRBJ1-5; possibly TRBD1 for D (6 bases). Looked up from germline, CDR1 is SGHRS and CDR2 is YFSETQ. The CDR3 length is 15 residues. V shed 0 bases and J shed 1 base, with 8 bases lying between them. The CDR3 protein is CASSLAGQSNQPQHF. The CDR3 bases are TGCGCCAGCAGCTTGGCCGGACAGAGCAATCAGCCCCAGCATTTT. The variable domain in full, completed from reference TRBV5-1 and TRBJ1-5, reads KAGVTQTPRYLIKTRGQQVTLSCSPISGHRSVSWYQQTPGQGLQFLFEYFSETQRNKGNFPGRFSGRQFSNSRSEMNVSTLELGDSALYLCASSLAGQSNQPQHFGDGTRLSIL.

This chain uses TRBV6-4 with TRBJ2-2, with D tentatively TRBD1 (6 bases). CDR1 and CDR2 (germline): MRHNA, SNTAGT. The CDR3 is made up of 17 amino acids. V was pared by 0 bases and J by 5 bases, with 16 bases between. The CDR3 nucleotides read TGTGCCAGCAGTGACTCCTTGCAGGGGTTGGGGACCGGGGAGCTGTTTTTT. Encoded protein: CASSDSLQGLGTGELFF.

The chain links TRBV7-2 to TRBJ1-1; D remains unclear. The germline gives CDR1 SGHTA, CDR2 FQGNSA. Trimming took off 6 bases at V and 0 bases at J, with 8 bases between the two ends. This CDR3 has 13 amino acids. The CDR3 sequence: CASREDMNTEAFF. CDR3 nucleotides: TGTGCCAGCAGAGAGGATATGAACACTGAAGCTTTCTTT.

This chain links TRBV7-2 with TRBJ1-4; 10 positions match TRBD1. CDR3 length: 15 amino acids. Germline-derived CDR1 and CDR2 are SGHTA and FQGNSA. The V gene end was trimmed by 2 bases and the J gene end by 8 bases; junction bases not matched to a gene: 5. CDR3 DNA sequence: TGTGCCAGCAGCTTAAGGGGACAGGGGAGCGAAAAACTGTTTTTT. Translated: CASSLRGQGSEKLFF.

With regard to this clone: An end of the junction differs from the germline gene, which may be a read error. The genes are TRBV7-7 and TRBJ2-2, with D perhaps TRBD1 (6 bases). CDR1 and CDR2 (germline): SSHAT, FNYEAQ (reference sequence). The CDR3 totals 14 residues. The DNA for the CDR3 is TGTGCTAGCAGCTCACAGGGGAACACCGGGGAGCTGTTTTTT. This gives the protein CASSSQGNTGELFF.

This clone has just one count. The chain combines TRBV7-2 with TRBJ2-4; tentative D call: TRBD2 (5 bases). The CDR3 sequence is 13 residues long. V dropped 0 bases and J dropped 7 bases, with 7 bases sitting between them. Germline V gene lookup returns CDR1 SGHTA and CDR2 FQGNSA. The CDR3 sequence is CASSLALVNIQYF. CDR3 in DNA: TGTGCCAGCAGCTTAGCACTAGTGAACATTCAGTACTTC.

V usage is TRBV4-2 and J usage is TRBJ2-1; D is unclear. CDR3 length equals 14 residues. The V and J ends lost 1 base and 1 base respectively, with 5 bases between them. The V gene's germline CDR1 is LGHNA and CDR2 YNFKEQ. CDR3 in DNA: TGTGCCAGCAGCCAAGCGGTATCCTACAATGAGCAGTTCTTC. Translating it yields CASSQAVSYNEQFF.

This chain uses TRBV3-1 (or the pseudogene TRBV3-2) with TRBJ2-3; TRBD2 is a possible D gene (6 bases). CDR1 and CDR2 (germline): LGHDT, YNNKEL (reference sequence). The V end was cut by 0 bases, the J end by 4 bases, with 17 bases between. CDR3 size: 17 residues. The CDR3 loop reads CASSQERDSKYADTQYF. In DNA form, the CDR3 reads TGTGCCAGCAGCCAAGAAAGGGACTCCAAATACGCAGATACGCAGTATTTT.

The CDR3 region has the DNA TGTGCCATCAGTGAGCGACAGAGCACAGATACGCAGTATTTT. This sequence encodes CAISERQSTDTQYF. This sequence joins TRBV10-3 and TRBJ2-3; possibly TRBD1 for D (5 bases). Germline-derived CDR1 and CDR2 are ENHRY and SYGVKD. V was pared by 2 bases and J by 0 bases, with 6 bases between. The CDR3 runs to 14 residues.

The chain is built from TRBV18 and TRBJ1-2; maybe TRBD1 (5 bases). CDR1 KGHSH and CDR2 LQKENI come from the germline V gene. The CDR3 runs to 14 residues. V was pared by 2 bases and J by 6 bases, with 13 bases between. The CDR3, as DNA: TGTGCCAGCTCACCAGGGGAGGGGTCTCATGGCTACACCTTC. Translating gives CASSPGEGSHGYTF.

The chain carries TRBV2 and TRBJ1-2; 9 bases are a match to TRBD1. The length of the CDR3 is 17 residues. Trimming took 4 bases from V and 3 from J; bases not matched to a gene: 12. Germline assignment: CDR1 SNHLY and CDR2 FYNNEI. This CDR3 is CASSGLDRGGVYYGYTF. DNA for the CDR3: TGTGCCAGCAGTGGGTTGGACAGGGGAGGGGTATACTATGGCTACACCTTC. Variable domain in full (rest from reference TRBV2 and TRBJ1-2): EPEVTQTPSHQVTQMGQEVILRCVPISNHLYFYWYRQILGQKVEFLVSFYNNEISEKSEIFDDQFSVERPDGSNFTLKIRSTKLEDSAMYFCASSGLDRGGVYYGYTFGSGTRLTVV.

DNA for the CDR3: TGTGCCAGCAGCTACGACAGGGGGGACGATCAGCCCCAGCATTTT. Translated, it gives CASSYDRGDDQPQHF. The gene calls are TRBV27 and TRBJ1-5; TRBD1 aligns across 9 bases. The J segment lost 5 bases and the V segment lost 6 bases, leaving 8 bases of the junction unmatched. CDR3 length equals 15 residues. Germline CDR1 is MNHEY and CDR2 is SMNVEV (reference sequence).

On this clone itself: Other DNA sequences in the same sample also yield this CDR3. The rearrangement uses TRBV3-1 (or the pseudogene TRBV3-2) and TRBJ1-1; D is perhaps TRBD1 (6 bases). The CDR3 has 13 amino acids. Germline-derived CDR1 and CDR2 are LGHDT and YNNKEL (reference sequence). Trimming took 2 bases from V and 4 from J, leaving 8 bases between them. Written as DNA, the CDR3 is TGTGCCAGCAGCCAAAGAGGGGGCACTGAAGCTTTCTTT. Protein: CASSQRGGTEAFF.

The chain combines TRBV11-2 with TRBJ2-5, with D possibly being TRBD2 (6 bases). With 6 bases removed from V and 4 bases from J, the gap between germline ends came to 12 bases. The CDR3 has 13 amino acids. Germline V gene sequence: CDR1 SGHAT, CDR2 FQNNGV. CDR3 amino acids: CASSQTGGETQYF. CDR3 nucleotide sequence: TGTGCCAGCAGTCAGACCGGGGGAGAGACCCAGTACTTC.

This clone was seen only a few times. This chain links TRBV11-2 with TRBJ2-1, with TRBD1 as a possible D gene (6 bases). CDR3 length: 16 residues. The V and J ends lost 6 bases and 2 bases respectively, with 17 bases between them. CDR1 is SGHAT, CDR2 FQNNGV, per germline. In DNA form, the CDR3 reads TGTGCCAGCAGGCTCTTAGGGGGACGAACCTACAATGAGCAGTTCTTC. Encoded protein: CASRLLGGRTYNEQFF.

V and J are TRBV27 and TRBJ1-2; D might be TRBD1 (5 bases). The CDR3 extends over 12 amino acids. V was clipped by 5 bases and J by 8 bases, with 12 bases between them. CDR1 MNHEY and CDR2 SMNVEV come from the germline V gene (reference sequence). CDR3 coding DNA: TGTGCCAGCAGTCCGGCAGGGCAGGGCTACACCTTC. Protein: CASSPAGQGYTF.

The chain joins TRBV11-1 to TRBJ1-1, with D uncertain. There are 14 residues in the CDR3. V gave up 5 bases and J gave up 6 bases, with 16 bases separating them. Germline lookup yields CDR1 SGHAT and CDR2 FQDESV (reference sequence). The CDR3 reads CASSPTSRFSEAFF. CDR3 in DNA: TGTGCCAGCAGCCCTACTTCGAGGTTTTCTGAAGCTTTCTTT.

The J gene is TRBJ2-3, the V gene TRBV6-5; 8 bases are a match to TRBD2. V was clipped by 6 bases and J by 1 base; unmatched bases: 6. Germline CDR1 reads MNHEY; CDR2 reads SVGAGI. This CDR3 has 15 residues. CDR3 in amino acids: CASRGSGSGTDTQYF. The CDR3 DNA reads TGTGCCAGCAGGGGGAGCGGGAGCGGCACAGATACGCAGTATTTT.